A selection of T cell receptor beta chains follows, all from one sample in a study of blood T cell repertoires in COVID-19. Some clones are missing from TCRdb's copy, which holds only in-frame ones; the method was immunoSEQ multiplex PCR. The sample has approximately 50,000 clones, about four fifths seen once; the top ten hold 11%. The sequenced sample consisted of peripheral blood. The origin of the receptors is an older man with COVID-19, enrolled during active disease. The CDR3 runs from the conserved cysteine through the conserved F or W. D genes are given only for firm matches. Size is stated for part of the rows, as once, few or many counts, or as a class when the clone is expanded.

size,J,D,V,DNA,CDR3
NA,TRBJ1-4,TRBD1,TRBV5-8,TGTGCCAGCAGCTCCCCCCCGACAGGGGACGAAAAACTGTTTTTT,CASSSPPTGDEKLFF
NA,TRBJ1-1,NA,TRBV5-1,TGCGCCAGCAGCTTGGGAGAGTTGAACACTGAAGCTTTCTTT,CASSLGELNTEAFF
NA,TRBJ2-5,NA,TRBV5-1,TGCGCCAGCAGCTTGGGACTTGAGGAGACCCAGTACTTC,CASSLGLEETQYF
NA,TRBJ1-6,NA,TRBV25-1,TGTGCCAGCAGTGAGGCAGGGGCCCGCTCCTATAATTCACCCCTCCACTTT,CASSEAGARSYNSPLHF
NA,TRBJ1-1,NA,TRBV10-1,TGCGCCAGCAGTGAGTCAGGGGCGGAGAACACTGAAGCTTTCTTT,CASSESGAENTEAFF
NA,TRBJ2-2,TRBD2,TRBV4-2,TGTGCCAGCAGCCAAGATCGCGGACTAGCGGCGGCCGGGGAGCTGTTTTTT,CASSQDRGLAAAGELFF
few,TRBJ1-5,TRBD1,TRBV6-2/TRBV6-3,TGTGCCAGCAGTTACTTCACCGGGACAGGGATTTTACAGCAGCCCCAGCATTTT,CASSYFTGTGILQQPQHF
NA,TRBJ1-1,NA,TRBV19,TGTGCCAGTAGTATCGCTTCGGACACTGAAGCTTTCTTT,CASSIASDTEAFF
NA,TRBJ2-7,TRBD1,TRBV15,TGTGCCACCAGCAGGGGCGGAAACAGGGGGAACGAGCAGTACTTC,CATSRGGNRGNEQYF
NA,TRBJ2-5,NA,TRBV7-3,TGTGCCAGCAGCCCGCGGACTGGGGAAGAGACCCAGTACTTC,CASSPRTGEETQYF
NA,TRBJ2-1,TRBD2,TRBV6-2/TRBV6-3,TGTGCCAGCAGTGGGCGGGGGGGGCAGTTCTTC,CASSGRGGQFF
few,TRBJ1-2,NA,TRBV6-2/TRBV6-3,TGTGCCAGCAGTTACTCGACGGGTTACTATGGCTACACCTTC,CASSYSTGYYGYTF
NA,TRBJ2-1,TRBD2,TRBV7-9,TGTGCCAGCAGCTTATTAGCGGGAGGAGCCTACAATGAGCAGTTCTTC,CASSLLAGGAYNEQFF
NA,TRBJ2-7,NA,TRBV9,TGTGCCAGCAGCGTGACAGGGCGGGGGGCCGCCTACGAGCAGTACTTC,CASSVTGRGAAYEQYF
NA,TRBJ1-1,NA,TRBV5-8,TGTGCCAGCAGCTTGGAGCGTGCGGAGGGTGAAGCTTTCTTT,CASSLERAEGEAFF
NA,TRBJ1-2,NA,TRBV20-1,TGCAGTGCTACCTCTAACTATGGCTACACCTTC,CSATSNYGYTF
NA,TRBJ2-3,TRBD1,TRBV2,TGTGCCAGCGGTGCCGACAGGGGATTCGGCACAGATACGCAGTATTTT,CASGADRGFGTDTQYF
NA,TRBJ1-3,TRBD1,TRBV7-2,TGTGCCAGCAGCTTAGTTCGGGACAGGGCTGGAAACACCATATATTTT,CASSLVRDRAGNTIYF
NA,TRBJ1-5,NA,TRBV21-1,TGTGCCAGCAGCAAAGGTCCAGGACAGGGAAGGCTCGGGCAGCCCCAGCATTTT,CASSKGPGQGRLGQPQHF
NA,TRBJ1-1,NA,TRBV30,TGTGCCTGGAGTGTTATCTACACTGAAGCTTTCTTT,CAWSVIYTEAFF
NA,TRBJ2-2,NA,TRBV27,TGTGCCAGCGGCATGGCGAACACCGGGGAGCTGTTTTTT,CASGMANTGELFF
NA,TRBJ1-3,NA,TRBV5-4,TGTGCCAGCAGCTCCGGACAGACCGGAAACACCATATATTTT,CASSSGQTGNTIYF
NA,TRBJ1-3,TRBD1,TRBV29-1,TGCAGCGTTGGACAGGGGACTGGAAACACCATATATTTT,CSVGQGTGNTIYF
NA,TRBJ2-6,NA,TRBV25-1,TGTGCCAGCAGTGCCGGACTGAGCTCTGGGGCCAACGTCCTGACTTTC,CASSAGLSSGANVLTF
NA,TRBJ1-4,NA,TRBV10-2,TGCGCCAGCAGCGACGGTGGACATGGAACTACAACTAATGAAAAACTGTTTTTT,CASSDGGHGTTTNEKLFF
NA,TRBJ2-4,NA,TRBV5-6,TGTGCCAGCAGCTTCGGGACTTTAAACATTCAGTACTTC,CASSFGTLNIQYF
NA,TRBJ2-2,TRBD2,TRBV7-9,TGTGCCAGCAGCCAACCGACTAGCGTCCCGAACACCGGGGAGCTGTTTTTT,CASSQPTSVPNTGELFF
once,TRBJ1-1,NA,TRBV30,TGTGCCTGGAGCAAAATTTGGGCGTGGAACACTGAAGCTTTCTTT,CAWSKIWAWNTEAFF
NA,TRBJ1-4,TRBD1,TRBV4-3,TGCGCCAGCAGCCAGGCCGACAGGGACGGAAAACTGTTTTTT,CASSQADRDGKLFF
NA,TRBJ1-5,NA,TRBV11-2,TGTGCCAGCAGCTTTAATAGCAATCAGCCCCAGCATTTT,CASSFNSNQPQHF
NA,TRBJ2-6,NA,TRBV6-5,TGTGCCAGCAGACCCCCAGGGGCTGGGGCCAACGTCCTGACTTTC,CASRPPGAGANVLTF
NA,TRBJ1-1,TRBD1,TRBV6-4,TGTGCCAGCAGCGACCGACAGGGGCAGGGCGAAGCTTTCTTT,CASSDRQGQGEAFF
few,TRBJ1-5,NA,TRBV7-2,TGTGCCAGCAGCTTATACAGGGACGGCAATCAGCCCCAGCATTTT,CASSLYRDGNQPQHF
once,TRBJ2-7,NA,TRBV7-2,TGTGCCAGCAGCTCCGGTGGGCGGGGGCAGTACTTC,CASSSGGRGQYF
once,TRBJ1-4,NA,TRBV5-5,TGTGCCAGCAGCTTGGACTGGGCCTCGGAAAAACTGTTTTTT,CASSLDWASEKLFF
few,TRBJ1-3,NA,TRBV6-5,TGTGCCAGCAGGACCGAGACAGGCAGAAACACCATATATTTT,CASRTETGRNTIYF
few,TRBJ2-5,TRBD2,TRBV5-1,TGCGCCAGCAGCTCCATCCCTTCTAGCGGGGGGAGGGTGGAGACCCAGTACTTC,CASSSIPSSGGRVETQYF
NA,TRBJ2-2,TRBD1,TRBV10-3,TGTGCCATCAGTGGGGGGACAGGGGCTAGGACCGGGGAGCTGTTTTTT,CAISGGTGARTGELFF
NA,TRBJ1-2,NA,TRBV27,TGTGCCAGCAGCCGAGAGGCCCGACAGGTCTATGGCTACACCTTC,CASSREARQVYGYTF
NA,TRBJ1-5,TRBD1,TRBV2,TGTGCCAGCAGTGAAAGACAGGGGGTTTCTCGGCCCCAGCATTTT,CASSERQGVSRPQHF
NA,TRBJ2-1,TRBD2,TRBV6-5,TGTGCCAGCAGTCCGGGGCGGGGGGCCCCAAATGAGCAGTTCTTC,CASSPGRGAPNEQFF
NA,TRBJ1-5,TRBD1,TRBV4-2,TGTGCCAGCAGCATACAGGGGCACAATCAGCCCCAGCATTTT,CASSIQGHNQPQHF
NA,TRBJ1-6,NA,TRBV5-4,TGTGCCAGCAGTCAGGGTAGGCCACCCCTCCACTTT,CASSQGRPPLHF
NA,TRBJ2-1,TRBD1,TRBV5-8,TGTGCCAGCAGCTTTATTAAGGGACAGGGAATCGGGGAGCAGTTCTTC,CASSFIKGQGIGEQFF
NA,TRBJ1-1,TRBD1,TRBV19,TGTGCCAGTAGCGGACAGGGTTCGGGCACTGAAGCTTTCTTT,CASSGQGSGTEAFF